In this sample, the clone carrying this T cell receptor beta chain turned up once. Its cognate antigen is unknown. The table came from immunoSEQ multiplex PCR; TCRdb's copy has only in-frame clones and leaves some out. The sample carries about 190,000 clones, around 94% recorded once. The germline CDR1 and CDR2 sequences are MGHRA and YSYEKL. Germline trimming cut 4 bases from V and 1 base from J; bases unmatched to any gene: 2. This CDR3 has 14 amino acids. The data are from a study of T cell responses to AZD1222 COVID-19 vaccine. Study-level points and caveats: At 160-218 and 743-854, vaccine-associated CD4 TCRs were dominant, and they spanned spike.

The TCR comes from an adult in good health. The sample consisted of peripheral blood, taken on day 0 of AZD1222 vaccination. This chain joins TRBV4-1 and TRBJ2-5, with TRBD1 identical over 8 bases. CDR3 nucleotide sequence: TGCGCCAGCAGCCTGGACAGGGTCCAAGAGACCCAGTACTTC. Amino acids: CASSLDRVQETQYF.